The sequence of this TCR beta chain was determined in a study of control samples from healthy donors and cancer patients. TCRdb's table, derived via immunoSEQ multiplex PCR, lists solely in-frame clones and lacks some. The sample shows some 250,000 clones, roughly 82% of them seen only once. This CDR3 comprises 16 residues. Germline V gene sequence: CDR1 SNHLY, CDR2 FYNNEI. After removal of 1 base from V and 2 bases from J, the junction contained 7 bases not matched to a gene. This clone was counted once. This receptor was obtained from a woman aged 60 to 75 with lung cancer. The V and J genes are TRBV2 and TRBJ1-2; 7 bases are shared with TRBD1. The sample was PBMCs. The CDR3 spells CASSEGSRDSNYGYTF. For the CDR3, the DNA is TGTGCCAGCAGTGAAGGATCACGGGACAGCAACTATGGCTACACCTTC. Filled out from reference TRBV2 and TRBJ1-2, the complete variable domain reads EPEVTQTPSHQVTQMGQEVILRCVPISNHLYFYWYRQILGQKVEFLVSFYNNEISEKSEIFDDQFSVERPDGSNFTLKIRSTKLEDSAMYFCASSEGSRDSNYGYTFGSGTRLTVV.